The T cell receptor (beta chain) described here comes from a study of Ad26.COV2.S vaccination and SARS-CoV-2 variants. The CDR3 is 15 amino acids. Treatment defined: some 19 received Ad26.COV2.S at low or high dose, single or two shots; roughly five received placebo; per-sample allocation not given. The samples were gathered on day 63 after the first injection of vaccine or placebo. An Ad26 vector expressing Wuhan-strain SARS-CoV-2 spike served as the vaccine. Here immunoSEQ multiplex PCR was the method, and the copy in TCRdb shows in-frame clones only, minus some. Among about 440,000 clones, 90% were seen once, and the ten largest hold roughly 4%.

This sequence originates from a person aged 18-65 years who received the Ad26.COV2.S COVID-19 vaccine or a placebo. The chain combines TRBV21-1 with TRBJ2-7; the table's D call, TRBD1, has no DNA check behind it. TRBV21-1 is described as a pseudogene. The material was peripheral blood, obtained in a trial of Ad26.COV2.S vaccine versus placebo. CDR3 nucleotide sequence: TGTGCCAGCAGCAAAGTCCAGGGGGTAAACGACGAGCAGTACTTC. This codes for CASSKVQGVNDEQYF.